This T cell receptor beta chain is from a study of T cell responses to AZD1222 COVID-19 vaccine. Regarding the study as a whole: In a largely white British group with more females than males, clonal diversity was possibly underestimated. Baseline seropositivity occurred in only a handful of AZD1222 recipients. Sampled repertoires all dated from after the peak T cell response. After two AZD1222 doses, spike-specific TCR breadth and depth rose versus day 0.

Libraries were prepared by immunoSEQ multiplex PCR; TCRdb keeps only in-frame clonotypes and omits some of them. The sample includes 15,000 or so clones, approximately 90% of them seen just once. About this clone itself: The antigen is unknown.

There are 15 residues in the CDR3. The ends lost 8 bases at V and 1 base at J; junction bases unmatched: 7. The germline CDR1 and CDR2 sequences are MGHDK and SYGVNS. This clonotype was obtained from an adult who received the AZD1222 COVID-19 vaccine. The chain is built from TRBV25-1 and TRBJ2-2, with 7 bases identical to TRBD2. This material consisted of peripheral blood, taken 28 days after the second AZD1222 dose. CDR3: CASGRGTMNTGELFF. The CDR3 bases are TGTGCCAGCGGTCGAGGGACTATGAACACCGGGGAGCTGTTTTTT.